These 16 T cell receptor beta chains originate from one sample sequenced in a study of T-cell reconstitution after alpha-beta-depleted transplantation in children. The library targeted TCRbeta and was prepared with unique molecular identifiers. TCRdb called the PCR reads again in MiXCR, with one record for every CDR3 protein. The sample carries 200,000 or so distinct CDR3 sequences, roughly 6.3% recorded once. The sequencing here drew on PBMCs, taken before TCRalphabeta/CD19-depleted stem cell transplant. These receptor sequences come from a girl under three years old with combined immunodeficiency, due to receive a stem cell transplant.

This clonotype was found many times. V gene TRBV12-3 or TRBV12-4 combines with J gene TRBJ2-7, with 7 bases identical to TRBD1. The CDR3 has 16 amino acids. The ends lost 3 bases at V and 3 bases at J; junction bases unmatched: 11. This CDR3 reads CASSFSPPGQRYEQYF. CDR3 DNA sequence: TGTGCCAGCAGTTTCTCCCCCCCGGGACAGCGCTACGAGCAGTACTTC.

The chain combines TRBV2 with TRBJ2-5, with TRBD1 matching over 7 bases. After removal of 8 bases from V and 4 bases from J, the junction contained 7 bases not matched to a gene. CDR3 length equals 13 residues. Looked up from germline, CDR1 is SNHLY and CDR2 is FYNNEI. As DNA, the CDR3 is TGTGCCAGCCCGGGACAGCCCCCAGAGACCCAGTACTTC. This gives the protein CASPGQPPETQYF.

This clonotype appeared a single time. The chain combines TRBV20-1 with TRBJ2-3; 8 bases agree with TRBD2. Germline V gene sequence: CDR1 DFQATT, CDR2 SNEGSKA (reference sequence). The CDR3 covers 16 residues. The V gene end was trimmed by 6 bases and the J gene end by 2 bases; junction bases not matched to a gene: 13. The CDR3 sequence is CSAPRSTSGYTDTQYF. Here the CDR3 DNA reads TGCAGTGCACCCCGATCTACTAGCGGATACACAGATACGCAGTATTTT.

The table lists this clonotype with many counts. V is TRBV11-1 and J is TRBJ2-6; D possibly corresponds to TRBD1 (6 bases). Germline V gene sequence: CDR1 SGHAT, CDR2 FQDESV (reference sequence). V was shortened by 4 bases and J by 0 bases, with 16 bases between the two germline ends. The CDR3 covers 18 residues. In nucleotides, the CDR3 is TGTGCCAGCAGCTCCCCACAGGGCCAACGCTCTGGGGCCAACGTCCTGACTTTC. It specifies CASSSPQGQRSGANVLTF.

This clonotype was seen repeatedly, ten times or more. V usage is TRBV7-8 and J usage is TRBJ2-2, with 9 bases that match TRBD2. Unmatched junction bases numbered 7, after V lost 2 bases and J lost 6 bases. The V gene's germline CDR1 is SGHVS and CDR2 FQNEAQ. The CDR3 consists of 16 residues. CDR3 nucleotide sequence: TGTGCCAGCAGCTTATTGCGGGGGGGGGAATCCGGGGAGCTGTTTTTT. This gives the protein CASSLLRGGESGELFF.

This clonotype came up a few times. The V gene is TRBV12-3 or TRBV12-4, the J gene TRBJ2-1; 9 bases are a match to TRBD2. The junction had 9 bases not matched to a gene; V was cut back by 4 bases and J by 5 bases. The CDR3 runs 16 residues. This chain's CDR3 is CASSYFSGSGHNEQFF. The CDR3 DNA is TGTGCCAGCAGTTATTTTAGCGGGAGTGGACACAATGAGCAGTTCTTC.

This clonotype has a count of ten or more. The rearrangement joins TRBV11-2 to TRBJ2-1, with TRBD2 matching over 10 bases. The CDR3 sequence is 14 residues long. Trimming removed 5 bases from V and 10 bases from J; junction bases left unmatched: 8. The germline V gene encodes CDR1 SGHAT and CDR2 FQNNGV. The CDR3 spells CASSLGDSGGEQFF. The CDR3 DNA reads as TGTGCCAGCAGCCTAGGTGATAGCGGGGGGGAGCAGTTCTTC.

This clonotype has a count of ten or more. The CDR3 DNA reads TGTGCCAGCACCCTCTTTGGGGGAGGGCCCTTATCCCTCCGGGAGCAGTACTTC. Protein: CASTLFGGGPLSLREQYF. The chain carries TRBV28 and TRBJ2-7, with 7 nucleotides matching TRBD2. CDR3 length: 18 residues. Per germline, CDR1 MDHEN and CDR2 SYDVKM. After removal of 7 bases from V and 7 bases from J, the junction contained 25 bases not matched to a gene.

The J gene is TRBJ2-5, the V gene TRBV20-1, with 14 bases fitting TRBD2. The V gene's germline CDR1 is DFQATT and CDR2 SNEGSKA (reference sequence). Trimming removed 0 bases from V and 5 bases from J; junction bases left unmatched: 8. CDR3 size: 17 residues. Written as DNA, the CDR3 is TGCAGTGCTAGAGATTGGGGACTAGCGGGGGTCTTGGAGACCCAGTACTTC. Its protein product is CSARDWGLAGVLETQYF.

This clonotype appeared many times. V is TRBV3-1 and J is TRBJ2-5, with 9 positions matching TRBD2. The germline V gene has CDR1 LGHDT and CDR2 YNNKEL (reference sequence). CDR3 length: 16 amino acids. V trimming: 4 bases; J trimming: 5 bases; junction bases outside the gene matches: 11. CDR3 coding DNA: TGTGCCAGCAGCCCCCCGAGGCTAGCGGGAATGGAGACCCAGTACTTC. This gives the protein CASSPPRLAGMETQYF.

This clonotype was counted many times. The chain carries TRBV12-3 or TRBV12-4 and TRBJ2-1; D is unresolved. This CDR3 has 15 residues. V shed 3 bases and J shed 6 bases, with 15 bases lying between them. The CDR3 is CASSLVGALTNEQFF. The CDR3 nucleotides are TGTGCCAGCAGTTTGGTGGGTGCCCTCACCAATGAGCAGTTCTTC.

At least ten counts were recorded for this clonotype. This chain links TRBV29-1 with TRBJ2-4; D remains unclear. Germline CDR1 reads SQVTM; CDR2 reads ANQGSEA. Trimming stripped 4 bases from V and 8 bases from J, with 15 bases between. The CDR3 extends over 13 amino acids. The chain's CDR3 is CSVVGRLGDIQYF. CDR3 nucleotides: TGCAGCGTTGTGGGAAGACTGGGCGACATTCAGTACTTC.

This clonotype turned up a few times. This rearrangement joins TRBV15 to TRBJ1-4; D is ambiguous. The CDR3 consists of 14 residues. In germline, CDR1 is LNHNV, CDR2 YYDKDF (reference sequence). Trimming stripped 5 bases from V and 8 bases from J, with 15 bases between. CDR3 protein: CATSEGAPREKLFF. The CDR3 DNA follows: TGTGCCACCAGCGAGGGCGCCCCCAGGGAAAAACTGTTTTTT.

As to this clonotype: One end of the junction is discordant with germline, which a read error may explain. The chain joins TRBV5-1 to TRBJ2-7, with D unresolved. This CDR3 is 14 amino acids long. Germline V gene lookup returns CDR1 SGHRS and CDR2 YFSETQ. The CDR3 is CASGLGDSTYEQYF. Here the CDR3 DNA reads TGCGCCAGCGGCTTGGGTGACTCGACCTACGAGCAGTACTTC.

This clonotype was observed many times. The chain has TRBV7-2 and TRBJ2-5; D gene uncertain. V was pared by 5 bases and J by 3 bases, with 10 bases between. Germline CDR1 SGHTA, CDR2 FQGNSA. CDR3 size: 13 residues. The CDR3 DNA reads TGTGCCAGCAGCCTTTCTCGGGAAGAGACCCAGTACTTC. Its protein product is CASSLSREETQYF.

This clonotype was counted ten times or more. V and J are TRBV7-2 and TRBJ2-5, with 12 bases matching TRBD2. V lost 4 bases, J lost 9 bases, and 6 bases stayed unmatched. CDR1 and CDR2 (germline): SGHTA, FQGNSA. The CDR3 spans 14 residues. The CDR3 protein is CASSSASGGAPQYF. CDR3 DNA: TGTGCCAGCAGCTCGGCTAGCGGGGGGGCACCCCAGTACTTC. Using reference TRBV7-2 and TRBJ2-5 for the parts outside the CDR3, the full variable domain is GAGVSQSPSNKVTEKGKDVELRCDPISGHTALYWYRQSLGQGLEFLIYFQGNSAPDKSGLPSDRFSAERTGGSVSTLTIQRTQQEDSAVYLCASSSASGGAPQYFGPGTRLLVL.